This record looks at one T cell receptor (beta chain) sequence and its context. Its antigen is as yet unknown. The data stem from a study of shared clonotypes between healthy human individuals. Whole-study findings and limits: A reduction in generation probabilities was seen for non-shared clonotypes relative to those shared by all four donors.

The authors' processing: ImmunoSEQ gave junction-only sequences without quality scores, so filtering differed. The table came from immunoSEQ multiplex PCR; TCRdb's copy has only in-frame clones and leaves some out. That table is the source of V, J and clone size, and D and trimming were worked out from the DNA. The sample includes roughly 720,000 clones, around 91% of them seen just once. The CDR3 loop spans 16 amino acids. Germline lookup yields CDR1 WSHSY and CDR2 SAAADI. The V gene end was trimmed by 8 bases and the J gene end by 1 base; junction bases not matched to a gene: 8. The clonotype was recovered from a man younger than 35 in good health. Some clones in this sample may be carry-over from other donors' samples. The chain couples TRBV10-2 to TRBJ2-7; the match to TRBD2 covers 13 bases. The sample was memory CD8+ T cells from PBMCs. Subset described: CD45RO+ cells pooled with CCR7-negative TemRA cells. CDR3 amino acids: CASFGLAGDESYEQYF. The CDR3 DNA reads TGCGCCAGCTTTGGACTAGCGGGAGATGAATCCTACGAGCAGTACTTC.